The 20 T cell receptor beta chains below come from one sample, sequenced in a study of blood T cell repertoires in COVID-19 (dated by TCRdb to about 2020). Libraries were made using the immunoSEQ multiplex PCR assay. The source is immuneACCESS, and TCRdb retained only in-frame sequences with V and J called. Part of the clones is not carried over; for the studies checked, unresolved V genes explain less than half of this, and the remainder is unexplained. The sample table holds under 250,000 clones, of which 90% to 95% were seen once. The ten largest make up 0.82% of the sample. Sequenced input: peripheral blood. The origin of the receptors is a man aged 55 to 70 with COVID-19, enrolled during active disease.

CDR3 in amino acids: CAISEGDRDSPLHF. The CDR3 DNA reads as TGTGCCATCAGTGAGGGGGACAGGGATTCACCCCTCCACTTT. The rearrangement joins TRBV10-3 to TRBJ1-6, with 9 bases lining up with TRBD1. The CDR3 covers 14 residues. V shed 2 bases and J 8 bases; nucleotides not matched to a gene: 1. CDR1 ENHRY and CDR2 SYGVKD come from the germline V gene.

The chain links TRBV3-1 (or the pseudogene TRBV3-2) to TRBJ2-7; 9 nucleotides agree with TRBD2. The CDR3 sequence is 15 residues long. J gave up 4 bases and V 5 bases, and 9 bases lay outside the gene matches. Germline CDR1 reads LGHDT; CDR2 reads YNNKEL (reference sequence). This CDR3 is CASSNGAGGVYEQYF. CDR3 nucleotides: TGTGCCAGCAGCAACGGCGCGGGGGGGGTTTACGAGCAGTACTTC.

V gene TRBV7-2 combines with J gene TRBJ2-3, with 7 bases that match TRBD2. V lost 4 bases, J lost 2 bases, and 3 bases stayed unmatched. From germline, CDR1 is SGHTA and CDR2 FQGNSA. CDR3 length: 14 amino acids. Here the CDR3 reads CASSSGLVTDTQYF. CDR3 bases: TGTGCCAGCAGCTCCGGACTAGTCACAGATACGCAGTATTTT.

This clone occurred once. The chain recombines TRBV6-5 with TRBJ1-4, with a weak D call TRBD1 (5 bases). The CDR3 spans 15 residues. V was pared by 0 bases and J by 4 bases, with 9 bases between. CDR1 and CDR2 from the germline V gene are MNHEY and SVGAGI. CDR3 nucleotides: TGTGCCAGCAGTTACTCCAACAGGATTAATGAAAAACTGTTTTTT. This sequence encodes CASSYSNRINEKLFF.

The V call is TRBV3-1 (or the pseudogene TRBV3-2), the J call TRBJ2-7; D gene unclear. Germline loops: CDR1 LGHDT, CDR2 YNNKEL (reference sequence). The CDR3 length is 10 residues. Trimming took 8 bases from V and 3 from J, leaving 5 bases between them. The CDR3 DNA reads as TGTGCCAGCGGAGTCTACGAGCAGTACTTC. Protein: CASGVYEQYF.

The chain employs TRBV19 and TRBJ2-2; possible D gene TRBD1, 6 bases. The CDR3 spans 16 residues. Per the germline V gene, CDR1 is LNHDA and CDR2 is SQIVND (reference sequence). Trimming left V 2 bases short and J 3 bases short, with 13 bases between. The CDR3, as DNA: TGTGCCAGTAGTATATACGGAACAGGGTACACCGGGGAGCTGTTTTTT. This codes for CASSIYGTGYTGELFF.

The chain employs TRBV4-2 and TRBJ2-7; 7 nucleotides agree with TRBD2. Losses at the gene ends were 1 base for V and 2 bases for J; bases not matched to a gene: 8. The CDR3 has 16 amino acids. Germline values: CDR1 LGHNA, CDR2 YNFKEQ. The CDR3 nucleotides read TGTGCCAGCAGCCAAGGCGAGAGCGGGGCGCCCTACGAGCAGTACTTC. This codes for CASSQGESGAPYEQYF.

The V call is TRBV12-2, the J call TRBJ2-7; the table's TRBD1 call for D was not verified on the DNA. TRBV12-2 is assigned pseudogene status. The CDR3 length is 17 residues. The CDR3, as DNA: TGTGCAAGTCGCTTAGCGGGGCCGGGACAGAGCTCCTACGAGCAGTACTTC. It specifies CASRLAGPGQSSYEQYF.

V is TRBV5-4 and J is TRBJ1-1; 9 bases line up with TRBD1. Germline V gene data show CDR1 as SGHNT and CDR2 as YYREEE (reference sequence). The CDR3 sequence is 14 residues long. Germline trimming cut 2 bases from V and 11 bases from J; bases unmatched to any gene: 10. The CDR3 DNA sequence: TGTGCCAGCAGCTTAACCGGGACAGGGAGGCCGGCTTTCTTT. It is translated as CASSLTGTGRPAFF. The full variable domain, completed using reference TRBV5-4 and TRBJ1-1, is ETGVTQSPTHLIKTRGQQVTLRCSSQSGHNTVSWYQQALGQGPQFIFQYYREEENGRGNFPPRFSGLQFPNYSSELNVNALELDDSALYLCASSLTGTGRPAFFGQGTRLTVV.

The chain combines TRBV5-1 with TRBJ1-2; 7 nucleotides match TRBD1. CDR3 length: 12 residues. Germline V gene data show CDR1 as SGHRS and CDR2 as YFSETQ. The V gene end was trimmed by 4 bases and the J gene end by 10 bases; junction bases not matched to a gene: 7. CDR3 in amino acids: CASSPGTADYTF. CDR3 in DNA: TGCGCCAGCAGCCCCGGGACAGCTGACTACACCTTC.

The chain links TRBV25-1 to TRBJ1-2; possibly TRBD1 for D (6 bases). The CDR3 contains 15 residues. From germline, CDR1 is MGHDK and CDR2 SYGVNS. Trimming cost V 4 bases and J 1 base, with 13 bases left between them. The CDR3 loop is CASSATGRVNYGYTF. The CDR3 region has the DNA TGTGCCAGCAGTGCTACAGGGCGAGTTAACTATGGCTACACCTTC.

V and J are TRBV12-5 and TRBJ2-1; 8 bases line up with TRBD1. The CDR3 sequence is 14 residues long. CDR1 and CDR2 (germline): LGHNT, FRNRAP. V shed 5 bases and J 7 bases; nucleotides not matched to a gene: 7. In DNA form, the CDR3 reads TGTGCTAGTGGTAAGACAGGGGTTTTGAATGAGCAGTTCTTC. The encoded protein is CASGKTGVLNEQFF.

This sequence joins TRBV3-1 (or the pseudogene TRBV3-2) and TRBJ2-5, with TRBD2 matching 11 bases. This CDR3 has 14 residues. The germline gives CDR1 LGHDT, CDR2 YNNKEL (reference sequence). The junction had 1 base not matched to a gene; V was cut back by 6 bases and J by 1 base. The chain's CDR3 is CASRGTSGQETQYF. The CDR3 region has the DNA TGTGCCAGCAGAGGGACTAGCGGCCAAGAGACCCAGTACTTC.

V is TRBV19 and J is TRBJ1-5; D possibly corresponds to TRBD1 (6 bases). The CDR3 extends over 14 amino acids. Germline V gene sequence: CDR1 LNHDA, CDR2 SQIVND (reference sequence). V was trimmed by 6 bases and J by 7 bases, leaving 16 bases between them. CDR3 in amino acids: CASRLGGVGQPQHF. Here the CDR3 DNA reads TGTGCCAGTAGGTTAGGGGGTGTTGGGCAGCCCCAGCATTTT.

The V call is TRBV3-1 (or the pseudogene TRBV3-2), the J call TRBJ1-2; TRBD1 matches 7 bases. Germline V gene lookup returns CDR1 LGHDT and CDR2 YNNKEL (reference sequence). The CDR3 runs to 17 residues. J was trimmed by 4 bases and V by 1 base; bases with no gene match: 12. CDR3 sequence (DNA): TGTGCCAGCAGCCAAGGGACAGGAAAGGCTACCCCCTATGGCTACACCTTC. Encoded protein: CASSQGTGKATPYGYTF.

The chain is built from TRBV7-2 and TRBJ2-5; 12 positions match TRBD2. Looked up from germline, CDR1 is SGHTA and CDR2 is FQGNSA. This CDR3 region has 15 residues. V lost 6 bases to trimming and J lost 6 bases; unmatched junction nucleotides: 8. The CDR3 sequence: CASSPSGGAVKTQYF. The CDR3 nucleotides read TGTGCCAGCAGTCCTAGCGGGGGGGCTGTGAAGACCCAGTACTTC.

The gene calls are TRBV9 and TRBJ1-5; TRBD1 matches at 7 bases. Trimming at V came to 3 bases and at J to 8 bases, leaving 14 bases not matched to a gene. This CDR3 comprises 16 residues. The V gene's germline CDR1 is SGDLS and CDR2 YYNGEE. CDR3 coding DNA: TGTGCCAGCAGCGCCTCCGGGACAGACGTCGGAGAGCCCCAGCATTTT. The encoded protein is CASSASGTDVGEPQHF.

The chain is built from TRBV4-1 and TRBJ2-5, with 8 bases matching TRBD2. The V segment lost 0 bases and the J segment 4 bases; nucleotides outside the gene matches: 10. Germline V lookup: CDR1 MGHRA, CDR2 YSYEKL. The CDR3 totals 17 residues. The DNA for the CDR3 is TGCGCCAGCAGCCAAGATGATAGGGCAACTAGCGGAGAGACCCAGTACTTC. This codes for CASSQDDRATSGETQYF.

The V gene is TRBV18, the J gene TRBJ1-1, with 7 bases fitting TRBD1. From germline, CDR1 is KGHSH and CDR2 LQKENI. The CDR3 spans 16 residues. The V gene end was trimmed by 2 bases and the J gene end by 4 bases; junction bases not matched to a gene: 10. This CDR3 is CASSPRGPGGATEAFF. CDR3 coding DNA: TGTGCCAGCTCACCAAGGGGTCCAGGGGGAGCCACTGAAGCTTTCTTT.

The chain recombines TRBV27 with TRBJ2-2, with TRBD1 matching over 9 bases. Germline CDR1 and CDR2: MNHEY and SMNVEV (reference sequence). The CDR3 runs to 17 residues. V trimming: 4 bases; J trimming: 5 bases; junction bases outside the gene matches: 11. Here the CDR3 DNA reads TGTGCCAGCAGTTCAAACACAGGGGGCGCCGGGACCGGGGAGCTGTTTTTT. Translation: CASSSNTGGAGTGELFF.